This passage covers 27 T cell receptor beta chains from one sample sequenced in a study of T cells in Graves' hyperthyroidism and ophthalmopathy. TCR beta CDR3 regions were amplified from RNA transcripts. Researchers ran a first-round RT-PCR on the TCR CDR3 using the HTBI primer set. TCRdb redid the calling of the multiplex PCR reads with MiXCR, one entry per CDR3 protein. The sample shows 250,000 to 300,000 distinct CDR3 sequences, about 14% of them seen only once. The material sequenced was blood. The source of these receptors is a woman aged 25 to 39 with Graves' hyperthyroidism that later progressed to Graves' ophthalmopathy.

This clonotype appeared many times. The chain couples TRBV11-3 to TRBJ1-1, with TRBD1 as a possible D gene (6 bases). V was clipped by 1 base and J by 3 bases, with 12 bases between them. This CDR3 is 15 amino acids long. Germline V gives CDR1 SGHNT, CDR2 YENEEA. The CDR3 DNA reads as TGTGCCAGCAGCTTAGGAGGCGCAGGGGACACTGAAGCTTTCTTT. Translation: CASSLGGAGDTEAFF.

This clonotype was recorded at least ten times. The chain has TRBV27 and TRBJ1-2, with TRBD1 matching 7 bases. There are 13 residues in the CDR3. Germline V lookup: CDR1 MNHEY, CDR2 SMNVEV (reference sequence). V lost 5 bases to trimming and J lost 7 bases; unmatched junction nucleotides: 7. In DNA form, the CDR3 reads TGTGCCAGCAGTATAAACAGGGGTAGTGGCTACACCTTC. Translated, it gives CASSINRGSGYTF.

In its sample, this clonotype was seen many times. J is TRBJ2-3 and V is TRBV20-1; D is unresolved. With 6 bases removed from V and 2 bases from J, the gap between germline ends came to 15 bases. Germline V gives CDR1 DFQATT, CDR2 SNEGSKA (reference sequence). The CDR3 totals 14 residues. In DNA form, the CDR3 reads TGCAGTGCCCCCACAGTTAGGGACACAGATACGCAGTATTTT. Translating gives CSAPTVRDTDTQYF.

This clonotype was observed many times. The chain uses TRBV30 and TRBJ2-3; tentatively, D is TRBD1 (6 bases). The CDR3 runs 15 residues. The V gene lost 2 bases and the J gene lost 6 bases, with 18 bases spanning the gap. Germline V CDR1 and CDR2: GTSNPN, SVGIG (reference sequence). The CDR3 loop reads CAWSLAPGVGDTQYF. DNA of the CDR3: TGTGCCTGGAGTCTAGCCCCAGGGGTCGGTGATACGCAGTATTTT.

This clonotype was observed many times. V is TRBV20-1 and J is TRBJ2-3, with D perhaps TRBD1 (5 bases). The CDR3 has 14 amino acids. The V gene's germline CDR1 is DFQATT and CDR2 SNEGSKA (reference sequence). V was trimmed by 5 bases and J by 2 bases, leaving 14 bases between them. The CDR3 region is CSARQIIYTDTQYF. In DNA form, the CDR3 reads TGCAGTGCTCGACAGATTATTTACACAGATACGCAGTATTTT.

This clonotype was seen ten or more times. The chain combines TRBV11-2 with TRBJ2-1, with TRBD2 matching over 12 bases. V was clipped by 5 bases and J by 10 bases; unmatched bases: 12. Germline V gene sequence: CDR1 SGHAT, CDR2 FQNNGV. The CDR3 contains 16 residues. CDR3 coding DNA: TGTGCCAGCAGCGCGCCGGGACTAGCGGGCCTTTGGGAGCAGTTCTTC. It yields the protein CASSAPGLAGLWEQFF.

This clonotype was counted a few times. An end of the junction does not agree with germline; a read error may underlie this. The CDR3 DNA is TGTGCCAGCAGCGAAGAGGTGGGACTCACCTACGAGCAGTACTTC. The encoded protein is CASSEEVGLTYEQYF. The rearrangement joins TRBV14 to TRBJ2-7, with D perhaps TRBD2 (6 bases). This CDR3 contains 15 residues. CDR1 is SGHDN, CDR2 FVKESK, per germline.

The chain carries TRBV6-1 and TRBJ1-2; 7 positions match TRBD1. In germline, CDR1 is MNHNS, CDR2 SASEGT. The trim removed 6 bases at V and 1 base at J, leaving 5 bases unmatched. This CDR3 is built from 14 residues. The CDR3: CASSRDRINYGYTF. CDR3 coding DNA: TGTGCCAGCAGCCGGGACAGAATTAACTATGGCTACACCTTC.

Many counts were recorded for this clonotype. The J gene is TRBJ1-2, the V gene TRBV30; D is unresolved. The germline CDR1 and CDR2 sequences are GTSNPN and SVGIG (reference sequence). Between the trimmed V and J ends, which lost 0 bases and 7 bases, there was a span of 9 bases. The CDR3 runs 12 residues. The CDR3 DNA follows: TGTGCCTGGAGTGTACGTGGTAGTGGCTACACCTTC. Amino acid sequence: CAWSVRGSGYTF.

This clonotype was counted many times. V is TRBV4-3 and J is TRBJ1-1; D gene ambiguous. Germline values: CDR1 LGHNA, CDR2 YSLEER. The CDR3 length is 15 residues. V was trimmed by 1 base and J by 0 bases, leaving 9 bases between them. The CDR3: CASSQGLAVNTEAFF. The CDR3, as DNA: TGCGCCAGCAGCCAAGGCCTCGCCGTGAACACTGAAGCTTTCTTT.

Notes on this clonotype: A read error may account for a junction end that differs from germline. J is TRBJ2-3 and V is TRBV7-9; possibly TRBD2 for D (5 bases). CDR3 size: 14 residues. CDR1 is SEHNR and CDR2 is FQNEAQ in the germline V gene (reference sequence). CDR3 sequence: CASSLSLASDTRYF. As DNA, the CDR3 is TGTGCCAGCAGCCTCTCCCTAGCCTCAGATACGCGGTATTTT.

This clonotype has at least ten counts. V is TRBV11-2 and J is TRBJ2-3, with no clear D. V shed 4 bases and J shed 2 bases, with 16 bases lying between them. The length of the CDR3 is 16 residues. Germline V CDR1 and CDR2: SGHAT, FQNNGV. CDR3 sequence reads: CASSSMSVAFTDTQYF. The DNA for the CDR3 is TGTGCCAGCAGCTCGATGTCGGTAGCCTTCACAGATACGCAGTATTTT.

This clonotype has a count of ten or more. The rearrangement links TRBV7-6 to TRBJ2-2, with 10 bases lining up with TRBD2. The trim removed 3 bases at V and 6 bases at J, leaving 4 bases unmatched. The V gene's germline CDR1 is SGHVS and CDR2 FNYEAQ. The CDR3 contains 15 residues. The CDR3 here is CASSFEREGPGELFF. The CDR3 DNA sequence: TGTGCCAGCAGCTTCGAGCGGGAGGGGCCCGGGGAGCTGTTTTTT.

At least ten counts were recorded for this clonotype. An end of the junction does not agree with germline; a read error may underlie this. The chain couples TRBV6-2 or TRBV6-3 to TRBJ2-7; a weak D match, TRBD1 (5 bases). The CDR3 totals 14 residues. Germline V CDR1 and CDR2: MNHEY, SVGEGT. The DNA for the CDR3 is TGTGCCAGCAGCTACTACACCTGGGGCAACGAGCAGTACTTC. Amino acids: CASSYYTWGNEQYF.

The sample holds many counts of this clonotype. V gene TRBV3-1 combines with J gene TRBJ2-1; D unresolved. CDR3 length: 17 residues. The germline gives CDR1 LGHDT, CDR2 YNNKEL (reference sequence). Between the trimmed V and J ends, which lost 1 base and 1 base, there was a span of 14 bases. The CDR3 sequence: CASSQVFLGRSYNEQFF. DNA for the CDR3: TGTGCCAGCAGCCAAGTGTTCCTAGGAAGGTCCTACAATGAGCAGTTCTTC.

This clonotype appeared many times. The chain joins TRBV5-6 to TRBJ2-5, with a weak D call TRBD2 (5 bases). With 4 bases removed from V and 3 bases from J, the gap between germline ends came to 16 bases. CDR3 size: 15 residues. The V gene's germline CDR1 is SGHDT and CDR2 YYEEEE. The CDR3 here is CASSRGGDGEETQYF. DNA of the CDR3: TGTGCCAGCAGCCGAGGTGGTGACGGGGAAGAGACCCAGTACTTC.

This chain connects TRBV6-1 to TRBJ1-6, with 7 positions matching TRBD1. Trimming removed 6 bases from V and 7 bases from J; junction bases left unmatched: 6. Germline assignment: CDR1 MNHNS and CDR2 SASEGT. The CDR3 is 14 residues long. The CDR3 DNA sequence: TGTGCCAGCAGGGGGGACAGACTAAATTCACCCCTCCACTTT. Protein product: CASRGDRLNSPLHF.

This clonotype has at least ten counts. The rearrangement links TRBV28 to TRBJ1-5; tentative D call: TRBD1 (5 bases). V lost 6 bases to trimming and J lost 0 bases, with 12 bases between them. Germline values: CDR1 MDHEN, CDR2 SYDVKM. CDR3 length: 15 amino acids. The CDR3 DNA reads TGTGCCAGCAGAAACCGGGGCAATAGCAATCAGCCCCAGCATTTT. This encodes CASRNRGNSNQPQHF.

This clonotype was observed many times. This chain connects TRBV7-9 to TRBJ2-1; 7 nucleotides line up with TRBD1. The V gene end was trimmed by 5 bases and the J gene end by 7 bases; junction bases not matched to a gene: 8. Germline assignment: CDR1 SEHNR and CDR2 FQNEAQ (reference sequence). The CDR3 has 14 residues. The CDR3 coding sequence is TGTGCCAGCAGCCCGTCGACAGGGAAGAATGAGCAGTTCTTC. Protein product: CASSPSTGKNEQFF.

This clonotype was recorded at least ten times. V usage is TRBV19 and J usage is TRBJ1-5; maybe TRBD1 (6 bases). Germline V lookup: CDR1 LNHDA, CDR2 SQIVND (reference sequence). This CDR3 has 16 amino acids. The V end lost 3 bases, the J end lost 0 bases, and 12 bases lay between the germline ends. The CDR3 DNA sequence: TGTGCCAGTAGTATGACCGGGACACGTAGCAATCAGCCCCAGCATTTT. As protein: CASSMTGTRSNQPQHF.

This clonotype was observed at least ten times. The V call is TRBV6-1, the J call TRBJ2-7; possible D gene TRBD2, 5 bases. V lost 9 bases, J lost 3 bases, and 12 bases lay in between. Germline V gene sequence: CDR1 MNHNS, CDR2 SASEGT. The CDR3 is made up of 12 amino acids. The CDR3 nucleotides are TGTGCCAGTCTCGACGGGATCTACGAGCAGTACTTC. It is translated as CASLDGIYEQYF.

This clonotype was recorded at least ten times. This chain joins TRBV7-2 and TRBJ2-5; 7 nucleotides match TRBD2. The V gene end was trimmed by 5 bases and the J gene end by 13 bases; junction bases not matched to a gene: 7. The germline V gene has CDR1 SGHTA and CDR2 FQGNSA. This CDR3 contains 11 residues. This chain's CDR3 is CASSLGRDPYF. CDR3 nucleotides: TGTGCCAGCAGCCTTGGGAGGGACCCGTACTTC.

The J gene is TRBJ2-3, the V gene TRBV4-2; D is perhaps TRBD2 (5 bases). This CDR3 spans 16 amino acids. The germline gives CDR1 LGHNA, CDR2 YNFKEQ. Trimming took 2 bases from V and 4 from J, leaving 16 bases between them. The DNA of the CDR3 is TGTGCCAGCAGCCAATTCCCGGGAAGGGAGCCAGATACGCAGTATTTT. Amino acids: CASSQFPGREPDTQYF.

The chain has TRBV5-4 and TRBJ2-3, with 9 bases matching TRBD2. V trimming: 1 base; J trimming: 6 bases; junction bases outside the gene matches: 9. This CDR3 is built from 16 residues. Germline V gene sequence: CDR1 SGHNT, CDR2 YYREEE (reference sequence). This chain's CDR3 is CASSLMVAGDSDTQYF. The CDR3 bases are TGTGCCAGCAGCTTGATGGTAGCGGGAGATTCCGATACGCAGTATTTT.

This clonotype appeared many times. The chain recombines TRBV7-9 with TRBJ1-1, with D possibly TRBD1 on 5 matching bases. Germline V CDR1 and CDR2: SEHNR, FQNEAQ (reference sequence). The length of the CDR3 is 15 residues. V lost 2 bases, J lost 3 bases, and 13 bases lay in between. CDR3 residues: CASSLIGVGDTEAFF. The CDR3, as DNA: TGTGCCAGCAGCTTAATCGGAGTAGGGGACACTGAAGCTTTCTTT.

This clonotype was seen ten or more times. This chain uses TRBV10-3 with TRBJ2-7; D might be TRBD1 (5 bases). Trimming shortened V by 4 bases and J by 2 bases, and 15 bases separated the two germline ends. The CDR3 consists of 15 residues. Germline V gene sequence: CDR1 ENHRY, CDR2 SYGVKD. The CDR3 sequence: CAISGQGRIAYEQYF. Here the CDR3 DNA reads TGTGCCATCAGTGGTCAGGGCCGAATAGCCTACGAGCAGTACTTC.

This clonotype was recorded many times. The chain links TRBV7-3 to TRBJ2-2, with 11 bases that match TRBD2. Germline V gives CDR1 SGHTA, CDR2 FQGTGA. The CDR3 is 15 residues long. Losses at the gene ends were 3 bases for V and 7 bases for J; bases not matched to a gene: 4. The CDR3 region has the DNA TGTGCCAGCAGCTTTAGCGGGAGGGCCAACGGGGAGCTGTTTTTT. As protein: CASSFSGRANGELFF.